Sequencing of this TCR beta chain was carried out in a study of beta chain features in type 1 diabetes. Isolated RNA was reverse transcribed in full, so expressed TCRB transcripts were sequenced. TCRdb keeps only in-frame clones here, not all; method: immunoSEQ multiplex PCR. The table lists more than 300,000 clones, over 7% of them singletons. Many counts were recorded for this clone. What it recognizes is unknown. Overall study findings and caveats: For type 1 diabetes patients, VDJ junctions showed fewer insertions and more deletions. There was a moderate but significant shortening of TCRB CDR3s in all four CD4+ subsets of Type 1 diabetes patients.

This CDR3 region has 15 residues. V lost 1 base, J lost 0 bases, and 7 bases lay in between. The germline V gene has CDR1 SGHDN and CDR2 FVKESK. The clonotype was recovered from a man under 40 with type 1 diabetes. The V call is TRBV14, the J call TRBJ2-1; no clear D. The material sequenced was central memory CD4+ T cells from blood. CDR3 residues: CASSQVHSSYNEQFF. CDR3 nucleotide sequence: TGTGCCAGCAGCCAAGTTCACAGCTCCTACAATGAGCAGTTCTTC. The variable domain in full, completed from reference TRBV14 and TRBJ2-1, reads EAGVTQFPSHSVIEKGQTVTLRCDPISGHDNLYWYRRVMGKEIKFLLHFVKESKQDESGMPNNRFLAERTGGTYSTLKVQPAELEDSGVYFCASSQVHSSYNEQFFGPGTRLTVL.